This TCR beta chain was sequenced for a study of control samples from healthy donors and cancer patients. Assay: immunoSEQ multiplex PCR; the TCRdb copy retains only in-frame clones and omits some. The data hold 80,000 or so clones, with roughly nine tenths observed a single time. This clone was counted once. The germline gives CDR1 SGHRS, CDR2 YFSETQ. Trimming took 4 bases from V and 9 from J, leaving 16 bases between them. The CDR3 is made up of 14 amino acids. Sequencing was performed on blood. V and J are TRBV5-1 and TRBJ2-2; D perhaps matches TRBD2 (6 bases). The source is a man between 50 and 59 years old in good health. The DNA for the CDR3 is TGCGCCAGCAGCCTTACGTCGAGCGGGCGGGAGCTGTTTTTT. This translates into CASSLTSSGRELFF.